The 25 T cell receptor beta chains given below trace back to one sample, sequenced in a study of Tregs in tolerant kidney transplant recipients. TCRdb's copy holds only in-frame clones and misses some; the assay was immunoSEQ multiplex PCR. The sample carries 60,000 to 75,000 clones, 80% to 90% recorded once. The sequencing here drew on Tregs from blood, taken before the transplant. The receptor set was obtained from a human donor who received a combined kidney and bone marrow transplant.

This chain links TRBV7-2 with TRBJ2-3; D is possibly TRBD1 (6 bases). Per the germline V gene, CDR1 is SGHTA and CDR2 is FQGNSA. V lost 0 bases and J 4 bases, leaving 20 bases between the germline ends. The CDR3 has 18 residues. For the CDR3, the DNA is TGTGCCAGCAGCTTAGCGCCTCTGGGGCAGGGGCGCGCAGATACGCAGTATTTT. Amino acids: CASSLAPLGQGRADTQYF.

The rearrangement uses TRBV7-9 and TRBJ2-3, with 10 bases matching TRBD2. J gave up 1 base and V 1 base, and 2 bases lay outside the gene matches. CDR3 length: 16 residues. Germline CDR1 and CDR2: SEHNR and FQNEAQ (reference sequence). CDR3 amino acids: CASSLGTSGGTDTQYF. For the CDR3, the DNA is TGTGCCAGCAGCTTAGGGACTAGCGGAGGCACAGATACGCAGTATTTT.

This chain links TRBV30 with TRBJ2-1, with D perhaps being TRBD1 or TRBD2 (5 bases each). CDR3 length: 16 amino acids. Germline V lookup: CDR1 GTSNPN, CDR2 SVGIG (reference sequence). With 3 bases removed from V and 7 bases from J, the gap between germline ends came to 22 bases. The CDR3 sequence: CAWRPRDGKGGNEQFF. CDR3 nucleotides: TGTGCCTGGAGACCACGGGACGGGAAAGGCGGGAATGAGCAGTTCTTC.

The chain links TRBV7-2 to TRBJ2-5; the match to TRBD1 covers 10 bases. The CDR3 covers 14 residues. Germline CDR1 reads SGHTA; CDR2 reads FQGNSA. V lost 6 bases, J lost 5 bases, and 6 bases stayed unmatched. The CDR3 DNA reads TGTGCCAGCAGTCGGACAGGGGGTAGGGAGACCCAGTACTTC. Its protein product is CASSRTGGRETQYF.

CDR3 coding DNA: TGTGCCAGCAGCTTGTATGCGGGAGGAAACACCATATATTTT. Protein product: CASSLYAGGNTIYF. The rearrangement joins TRBV5-5 to TRBJ1-3, with D unclear. V lost 1 base and J lost 4, with 9 bases in between. The V gene's germline CDR1 is SGHKS and CDR2 YYEKEE (reference sequence). CDR3 length equals 14 residues.

V gene TRBV7-8 combines with J gene TRBJ1-1; D is unclear. Germline loops: CDR1 SGHVS, CDR2 FQNEAQ. With 3 bases removed from V and 2 bases from J, the gap between germline ends came to 13 bases. CDR3 length: 15 residues. CDR3 DNA: TGTGCCAGCAGCTTCTTGAAGGGCCGTAACACTGAAGCTTTCTTT. It is translated as CASSFLKGRNTEAFF.

The genes are TRBV4-1 and TRBJ1-1; D is unclear. The germline V gene has CDR1 MGHRA and CDR2 YSYEKL. Trimming pared 0 bases from V and 5 bases from J, leaving 13 bases between. The CDR3 is made up of 15 amino acids. CDR3 DNA: TGCGCCAGCAGCCAAGAGGTTACTGGATGGACTGAAGCTTTCTTT. Translated: CASSQEVTGWTEAFF.

The chain couples TRBV6-7 to TRBJ1-2; D gene ambiguous. TRBV6-7 is identified as an open reading frame with a role that is uncertain. This CDR3 contains 14 residues. With 6 bases removed from V and 4 bases from J, the gap between germline ends came to 15 bases. The CDR3 DNA is TGTGCCAGCAGACTATACCGGGCGGCCTATGGCTACACCTTC. Its translation: CASRLYRAAYGYTF.

This rearrangement joins TRBV9 to TRBJ2-3; 7 positions match TRBD2. The V and J ends lost 0 bases and 7 bases, in that order; junction bases with no gene match: 8. CDR3 length: 15 amino acids. Germline-derived CDR1 and CDR2 are SGDLS and YYNGEE. The CDR3 DNA reads TGTGCCAGCAGCGTAGTCGGGGGGATGGGGAATACGCAGTATTTT. Translated: CASSVVGGMGNTQYF.

The rearrangement links TRBV2 to TRBJ1-5, with 7 positions matching TRBD1. Germline trimming cut 6 bases from V and 3 bases from J; bases unmatched to any gene: 11. CDR1 is SNHLY and CDR2 is FYNNEI in the germline V gene. The CDR3 length is 16 residues. CDR3 loop: CASSGRRQGVNQPQHF. The CDR3 region has the DNA TGTGCCAGCAGCGGCCGAAGACAGGGAGTCAATCAGCCCCAGCATTTT.

The rearrangement links TRBV5-8 to TRBJ1-6; 12 bases match TRBD1. The CDR3 length is 16 residues. Losses at the gene ends were 4 bases for V and 2 bases for J; bases not matched to a gene: 1. Germline CDR1 is SGHTS and CDR2 is YDEGEE. For the CDR3, the DNA is TGTGCCAGCAGCGGGACAGGGGGCACCTATAATTCACCCCTCCACTTT. Its protein product is CASSGTGGTYNSPLHF.

This chain links TRBV5-1 with TRBJ1-1; no clear D. The CDR3 is made up of 15 amino acids. V dropped 3 bases and J dropped 4 bases, with 16 bases sitting between them. CDR1 and CDR2 (germline): SGHRS, YFSETQ. The CDR3 DNA follows: TGCGCCAGCAGCTCCACTCTAGGGAGAGGCACTGAAGCTTTCTTT. Amino acids: CASSSTLGRGTEAFF.

The chain carries TRBV28 and TRBJ2-5; TRBD2 aligns across 7 bases. Gene TRBJ2-7 matches the end of the DNA better, so the J call may be wrong. The CDR3 loop spans 13 amino acids. Germline V lookup: CDR1 MDHEN, CDR2 SYDVKM. The CDR3 region is CASKGLAAYEQYF. DNA of the CDR3: TGTGCCAGCAAAGGGCTAGCGGCCTACGAGCAGTACTTC.

There are a few counts of this clone. The gene calls are TRBV27 and TRBJ1-3, with D uncertain. Germline CDR1 and CDR2: MNHEY and SMNVEV (reference sequence). Trimming pared 0 bases from V and 0 bases from J, leaving 3 bases between. The CDR3 has 14 amino acids. CDR3: CASSLSYSGNTIYF. CDR3 DNA: TGTGCCAGCAGTTTATCGTACTCTGGAAACACCATATATTTT.

The genes are TRBV7-2 and TRBJ2-2; D possibly corresponds to TRBD2 (6 bases). The CDR3 consists of 14 residues. Germline CDR1 and CDR2: SGHTA and FQGNSA. The V end lost 5 bases, the J end lost 6 bases, and 13 bases lay between the germline ends. The CDR3 sequence: CASSPVRGSGELFF. CDR3 sequence (DNA): TGTGCCAGCAGCCCCGTACGGGGGTCCGGGGAGCTGTTTTTT.

The chain recombines TRBV29-1 with TRBJ1-2, with D perhaps TRBD1 (6 bases). V shed 6 bases and J shed 4 bases, with 15 bases lying between them. Germline V gene data show CDR1 as SQVTM and CDR2 as ANQGSEA. The CDR3 is 13 amino acids. Here the CDR3 reads CSVPTGQGYGYTF. The CDR3, as DNA: TGCAGCGTGCCGACGGGACAAGGCTATGGCTACACCTTC.

The gene calls are TRBV5-4 and TRBJ2-3; D assignment may be TRBD1 or TRBD2 (5 bases each). The CDR3 is made up of 15 amino acids. Germline lookup yields CDR1 SGHNT and CDR2 YYREEE (reference sequence). Trimming took 3 bases from V and 4 from J, leaving 15 bases between them. The CDR3 bases are TGTGCCAGCAGCTCTCTTGGGACCTCTGCAGATACGCAGTATTTT. Amino acids: CASSSLGTSADTQYF.

This chain joins TRBV5-1 and TRBJ2-5; D remains ambiguous. The CDR3 is 11 amino acids. Trimming shortened V by 1 base and J by 5 bases, and 3 bases separated the two germline ends. CDR1 is SGHRS and CDR2 is YFSETQ in the germline V gene. The CDR3 coding sequence is TGCGCCAGCAGCTTGTGGGAGACCCAGTACTTC. Its protein is CASSLWETQYF.

Only one count was recorded for this clone. This chain connects TRBV5-1 to TRBJ2-5; D unclear. The assigned J gene may be wrong: the sequence end matches TRBJ2-7 better. Germline values: CDR1 SGHRS, CDR2 YFSETQ. This CDR3 region has 16 residues. The chain's CDR3 is CASSLAPGAVPYEQYF. In nucleotides, the CDR3 is TGCGCCAGCAGCTTGGCTCCGGGCGCCGTCCCCTACGAGCAGTACTTC.

The chain combines TRBV4-1 with TRBJ1-3; 9 positions agree with TRBD1. The CDR3 totals 17 residues. CDR1 and CDR2 from the germline V gene are MGHRA and YSYEKL. With 2 bases clipped from V and 5 bases from J, the junction kept 10 bases outside the gene matches. Here the CDR3 reads CASSQLLQGAPRNTIYF. The CDR3 DNA sequence: TGCGCCAGCAGCCAACTACTACAGGGGGCGCCAAGAAACACCATATATTTT.

The chain combines TRBV19 with TRBJ2-6, with no clear D. Trimming left V 3 bases short and J 4 bases short, with 10 bases between. The CDR3 covers 15 residues. Germline CDR1 reads LNHDA; CDR2 reads SQIVND (reference sequence). The CDR3 coding sequence is TGTGCCAGTAGTATGGTGGGGTCGGGGGCCAACGTCCTGACTTTC. Its translation is CASSMVGSGANVLTF.

This rearrangement joins TRBV5-4 to TRBJ2-5; 9 nucleotides align to TRBD1. The last part of the DNA fits TRBJ2-7 better; the J call may be wrong. Germline V gives CDR1 SGHNT, CDR2 YYREEE (reference sequence). This CDR3 spans 16 amino acids. The CDR3 DNA is TGTGCCAGCAGTACAAACAGGGGGCCCAGCTCCTACGAGCAGTACTTC. This gives the protein CASSTNRGPSSYEQYF.

This chain joins TRBV7-8 and TRBJ2-5, with D perhaps matching TRBD1 (6 bases). Near its end, the DNA agrees better with TRBJ2-7, so the J call may be wrong. The CDR3 sequence is 14 residues long. In germline, CDR1 is SGHVS, CDR2 FQNEAQ. DNA for the CDR3: TGTGCCAGCAACGTACAGGGTACCCAGTACGAGCAGTACTTC. This translates into CASNVQGTQYEQYF.

This chain uses TRBV6-1 with TRBJ1-2, with 8 bases that match TRBD1. CDR1 is MNHNS, CDR2 SASEGT, per germline. CDR3 size: 13 residues. J lost 8 bases, V lost 5 bases, and 7 bases had no gene match. In DNA form, the CDR3 reads TGTGCCAGCAGTCGGACAGGGAGTGGCGGCTACACCTTC. Translating it yields CASSRTGSGGYTF.

The sample holds a few counts of this clone. The V and J genes are TRBV27 and TRBJ2-7; a possible D gene is TRBD1 (6 bases). From germline, CDR1 is MNHEY and CDR2 SMNVEV (reference sequence). This CDR3 has 14 residues. V dropped 3 bases and J dropped 6 bases, with 15 bases sitting between them. This chain's CDR3 is CASSFYNTGFEQYF. DNA of the CDR3: TGTGCCAGCAGTTTTTATAACACAGGGTTCGAGCAGTACTTC.